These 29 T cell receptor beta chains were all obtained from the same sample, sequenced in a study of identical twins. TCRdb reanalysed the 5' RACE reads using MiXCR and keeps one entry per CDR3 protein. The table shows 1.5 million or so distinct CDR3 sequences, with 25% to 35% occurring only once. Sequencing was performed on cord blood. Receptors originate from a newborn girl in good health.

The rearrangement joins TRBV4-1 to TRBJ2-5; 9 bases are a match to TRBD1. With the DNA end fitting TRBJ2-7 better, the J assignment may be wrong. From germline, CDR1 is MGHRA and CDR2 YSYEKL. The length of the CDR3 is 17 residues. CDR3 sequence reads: CASSQGYSGTGSYEQYF. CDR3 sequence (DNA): TGCGCCAGCAGCCAAGGATACTCCGGGACAGGGTCCTACGAGCAGTACTTC.

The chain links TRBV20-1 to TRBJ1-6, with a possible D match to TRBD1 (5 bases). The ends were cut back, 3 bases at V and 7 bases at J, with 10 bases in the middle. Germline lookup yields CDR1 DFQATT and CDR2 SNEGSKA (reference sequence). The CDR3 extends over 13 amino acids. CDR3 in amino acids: CSARTRQNSPLHF. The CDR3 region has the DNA TGCAGTGCTAGGACACGACAGAATTCACCCCTCCACTTT.

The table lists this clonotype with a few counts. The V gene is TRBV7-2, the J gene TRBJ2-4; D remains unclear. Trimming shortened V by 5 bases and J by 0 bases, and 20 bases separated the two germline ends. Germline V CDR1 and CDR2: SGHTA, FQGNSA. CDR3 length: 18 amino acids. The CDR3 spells CASSQGVGFLLAKNIQYF. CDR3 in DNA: TGTGCCAGCAGCCAAGGAGTGGGTTTTCTTCTAGCCAAAAACATTCAGTACTTC.

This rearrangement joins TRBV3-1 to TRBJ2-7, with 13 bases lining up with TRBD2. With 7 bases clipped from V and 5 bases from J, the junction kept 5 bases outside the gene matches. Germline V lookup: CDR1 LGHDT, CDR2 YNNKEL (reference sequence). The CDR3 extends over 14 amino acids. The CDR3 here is CASTGTSGKDEQYF. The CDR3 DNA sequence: TGTGCCAGCACCGGGACTAGCGGGAAGGACGAGCAGTACTTC.

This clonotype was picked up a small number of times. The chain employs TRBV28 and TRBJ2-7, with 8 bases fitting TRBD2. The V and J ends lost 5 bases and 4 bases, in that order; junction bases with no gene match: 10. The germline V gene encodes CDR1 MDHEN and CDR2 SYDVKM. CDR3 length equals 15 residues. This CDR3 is CASSPEVAGLYEQYF. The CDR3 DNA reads TGTGCCAGCAGTCCGGAAGTAGCGGGATTGTACGAGCAGTACTTC.

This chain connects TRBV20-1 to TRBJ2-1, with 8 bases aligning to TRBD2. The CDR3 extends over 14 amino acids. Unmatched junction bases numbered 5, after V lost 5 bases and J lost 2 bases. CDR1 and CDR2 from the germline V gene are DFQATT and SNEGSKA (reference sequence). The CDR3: CSAFSGKAYNEQFF. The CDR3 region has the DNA TGCAGTGCTTTTAGCGGGAAAGCCTACAATGAGCAGTTCTTC.

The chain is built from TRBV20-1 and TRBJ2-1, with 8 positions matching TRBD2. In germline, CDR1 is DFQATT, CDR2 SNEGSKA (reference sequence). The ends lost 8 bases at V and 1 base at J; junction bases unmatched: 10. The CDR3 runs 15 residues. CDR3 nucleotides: TGCAGTCACCTTCCGGGGGGGCGGTCCTACAATGAGCAGTTCTTC. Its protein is CSHLPGGRSYNEQFF.

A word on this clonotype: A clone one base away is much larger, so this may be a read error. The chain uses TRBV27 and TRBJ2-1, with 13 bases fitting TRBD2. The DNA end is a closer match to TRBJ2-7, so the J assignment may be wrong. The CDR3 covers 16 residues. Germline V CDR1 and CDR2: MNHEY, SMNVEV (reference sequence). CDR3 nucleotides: TGTGCCAGCAGTTTTACTAGCGGGAGGGCCTACAATGAGCAGTACTTC. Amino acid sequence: CASSFTSGRAYNEQYF.

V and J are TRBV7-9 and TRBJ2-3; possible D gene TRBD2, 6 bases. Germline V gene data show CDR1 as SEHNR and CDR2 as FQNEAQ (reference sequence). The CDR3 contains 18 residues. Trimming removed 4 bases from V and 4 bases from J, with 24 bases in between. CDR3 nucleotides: TGTGCCAGCAGCTACTCCCGTCTGGGCGGGGCTAGCGCAGATACGCAGTATTTT. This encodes CASSYSRLGGASADTQYF.

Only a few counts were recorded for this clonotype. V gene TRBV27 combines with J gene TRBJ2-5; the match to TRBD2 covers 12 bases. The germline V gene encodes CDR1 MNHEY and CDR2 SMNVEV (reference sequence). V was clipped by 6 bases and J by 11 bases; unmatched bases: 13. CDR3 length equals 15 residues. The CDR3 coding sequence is TGTGCCAGCAGGCTTCTAGCGGGAGGGGTCAATGAGCAGTACTTC. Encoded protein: CASRLLAGGVNEQYF.

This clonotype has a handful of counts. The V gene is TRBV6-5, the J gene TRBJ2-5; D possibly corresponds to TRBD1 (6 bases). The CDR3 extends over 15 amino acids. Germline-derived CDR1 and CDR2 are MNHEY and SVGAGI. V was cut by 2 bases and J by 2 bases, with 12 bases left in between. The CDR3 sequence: CASSYQDSPQETQYF. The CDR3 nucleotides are TGTGCCAGCAGTTACCAGGACAGCCCTCAAGAGACCCAGTACTTC.

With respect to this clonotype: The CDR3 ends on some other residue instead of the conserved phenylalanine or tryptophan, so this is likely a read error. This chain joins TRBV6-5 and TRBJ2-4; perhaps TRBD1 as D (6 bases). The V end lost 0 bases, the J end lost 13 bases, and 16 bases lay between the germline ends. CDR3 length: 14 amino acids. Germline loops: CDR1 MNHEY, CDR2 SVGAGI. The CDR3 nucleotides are TGTGCCAGCAGTTACTCGGCAGGGGCCCTGGAGCAGTACTGC. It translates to CASSYSAGALEQYC.

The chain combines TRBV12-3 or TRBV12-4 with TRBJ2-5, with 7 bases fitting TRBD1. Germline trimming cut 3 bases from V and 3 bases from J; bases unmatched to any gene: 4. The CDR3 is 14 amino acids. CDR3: CASSFRQGEETQYF. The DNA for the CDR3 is TGTGCCAGCAGTTTTAGGCAGGGGGAAGAGACCCAGTACTTC.

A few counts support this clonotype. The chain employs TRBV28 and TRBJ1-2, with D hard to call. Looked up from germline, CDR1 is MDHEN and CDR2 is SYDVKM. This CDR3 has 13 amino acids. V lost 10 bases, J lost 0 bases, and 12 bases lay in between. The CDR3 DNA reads TGTGCCATATCCGGACGGCCTAACTATGGCTACACCTTC. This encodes CAISGRPNYGYTF.

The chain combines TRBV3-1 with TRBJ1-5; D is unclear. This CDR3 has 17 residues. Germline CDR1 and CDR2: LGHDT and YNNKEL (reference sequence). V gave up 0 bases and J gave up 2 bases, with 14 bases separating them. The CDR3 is CASSQDREGLGNQPQHF. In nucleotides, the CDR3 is TGTGCCAGCAGCCAAGATCGCGAGGGCTTAGGCAATCAGCCCCAGCATTTT.

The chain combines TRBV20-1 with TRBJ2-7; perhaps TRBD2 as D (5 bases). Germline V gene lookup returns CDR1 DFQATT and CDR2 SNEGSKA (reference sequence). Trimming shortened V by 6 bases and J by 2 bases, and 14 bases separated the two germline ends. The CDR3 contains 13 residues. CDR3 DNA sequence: TGCAGTGCACGAGGGAACTTCGCCTACGAGCAGTACTTC. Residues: CSARGNFAYEQYF.

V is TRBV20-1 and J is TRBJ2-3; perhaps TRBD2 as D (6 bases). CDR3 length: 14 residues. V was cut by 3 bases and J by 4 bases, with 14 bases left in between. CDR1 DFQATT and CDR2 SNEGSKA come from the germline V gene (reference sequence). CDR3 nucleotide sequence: TGCAGTGCTAGGATGCGGGGCGGGGCAGATACGCAGTATTTT. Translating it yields CSARMRGGADTQYF.

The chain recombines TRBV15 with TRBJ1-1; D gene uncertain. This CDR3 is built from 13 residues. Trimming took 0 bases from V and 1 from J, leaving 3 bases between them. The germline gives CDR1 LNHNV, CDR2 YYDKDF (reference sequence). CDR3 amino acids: CATSRDPNTEAFF. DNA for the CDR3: TGTGCCACCAGCAGAGACCCGAACACTGAAGCTTTCTTT.

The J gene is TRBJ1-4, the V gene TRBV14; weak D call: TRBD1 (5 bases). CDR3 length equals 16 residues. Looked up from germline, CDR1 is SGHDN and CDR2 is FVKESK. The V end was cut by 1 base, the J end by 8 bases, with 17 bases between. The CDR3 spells CASSQAGVAGHEKLFF. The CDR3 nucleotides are TGTGCCAGCAGCCAAGCGGGGGTGGCGGGCCACGAAAAACTGTTTTTT.

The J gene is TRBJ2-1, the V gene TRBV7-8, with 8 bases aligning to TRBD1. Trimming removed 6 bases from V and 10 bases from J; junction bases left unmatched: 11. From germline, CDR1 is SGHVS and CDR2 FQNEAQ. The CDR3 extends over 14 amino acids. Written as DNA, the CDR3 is TGTGCCAGCAGGCTAACATGGCAGGGGGCCGAGCAGTTCTTC. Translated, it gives CASRLTWQGAEQFF.

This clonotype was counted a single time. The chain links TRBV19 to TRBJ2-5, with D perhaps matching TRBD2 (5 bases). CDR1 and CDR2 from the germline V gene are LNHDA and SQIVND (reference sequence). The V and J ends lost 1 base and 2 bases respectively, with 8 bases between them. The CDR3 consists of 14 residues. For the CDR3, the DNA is TGTGCCAGTAGTATAGGTCCGGGGCAAGAGACCCAGTACTTC. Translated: CASSIGPGQETQYF.

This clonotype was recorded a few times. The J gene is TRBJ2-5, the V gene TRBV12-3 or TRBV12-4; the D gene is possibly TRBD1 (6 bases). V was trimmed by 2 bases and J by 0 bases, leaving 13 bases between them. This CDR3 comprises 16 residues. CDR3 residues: CASSLSRQANQETQYF. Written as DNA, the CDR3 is TGTGCCAGCAGTTTATCAAGACAGGCCAACCAAGAGACCCAGTACTTC.

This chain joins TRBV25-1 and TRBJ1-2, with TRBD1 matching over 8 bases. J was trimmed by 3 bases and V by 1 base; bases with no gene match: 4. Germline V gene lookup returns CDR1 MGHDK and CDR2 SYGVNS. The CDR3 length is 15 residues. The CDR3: CASSEFTGGDYGYTF. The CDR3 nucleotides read TGTGCCAGCAGTGAATTCACAGGGGGAGACTATGGCTACACCTTC.

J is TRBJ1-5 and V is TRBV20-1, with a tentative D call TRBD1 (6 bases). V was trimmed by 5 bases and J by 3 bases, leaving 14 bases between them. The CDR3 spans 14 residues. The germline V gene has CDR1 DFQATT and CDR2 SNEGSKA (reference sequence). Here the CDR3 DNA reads TGCAGTGCTGACGGACAGTCGTCCAATCAGCCCCAGCATTTT. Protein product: CSADGQSSNQPQHF.

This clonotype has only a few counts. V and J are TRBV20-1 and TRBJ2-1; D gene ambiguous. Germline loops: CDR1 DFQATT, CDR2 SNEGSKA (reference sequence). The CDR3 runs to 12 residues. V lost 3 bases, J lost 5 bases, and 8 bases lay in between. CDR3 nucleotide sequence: TGCAGTGCTAGGGAACTGAACAATGAGCAGTTCTTC. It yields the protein CSARELNNEQFF.

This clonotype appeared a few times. The CDR3 DNA reads as TGTGCCAGCAGTGATGGGGGGACAGTAGCCAAAAACATTCAGTACTTC. It is translated as CASSDGGTVAKNIQYF. V usage is TRBV28 and J usage is TRBJ2-4; weak D call: TRBD1 (7 bases). The V and J ends lost 5 bases and 0 bases respectively, with 14 bases between them. This CDR3 is 16 amino acids long. Looked up from germline, CDR1 is MDHEN and CDR2 is SYDVKM. Filled out from reference TRBV28 and TRBJ2-4, the complete variable domain reads DVKVTQSSRYLVKRTGEKVFLECVQDMDHENMFWYRQDPGLGLRLIYFSYDVKMKEKGDIPEGYSVSREKKERFSLILESASTNQTSMYLCASSDGGTVAKNIQYFGAGTRLSVL.

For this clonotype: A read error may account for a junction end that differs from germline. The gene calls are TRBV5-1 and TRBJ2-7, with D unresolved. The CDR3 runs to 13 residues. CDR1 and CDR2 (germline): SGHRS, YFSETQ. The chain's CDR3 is CTSSIKNNYEQYF. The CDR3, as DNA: TGCACCAGCAGCATTAAGAACAACTACGAGCAGTACTTC.

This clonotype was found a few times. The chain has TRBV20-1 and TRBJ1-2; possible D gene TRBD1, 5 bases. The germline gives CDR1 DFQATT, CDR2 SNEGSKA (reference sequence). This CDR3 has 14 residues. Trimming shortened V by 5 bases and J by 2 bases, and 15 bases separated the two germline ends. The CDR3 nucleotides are TGCAGTGCTTCCCAGGGTTCATCGAACTATGGCTACACCTTC. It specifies CSASQGSSNYGYTF.

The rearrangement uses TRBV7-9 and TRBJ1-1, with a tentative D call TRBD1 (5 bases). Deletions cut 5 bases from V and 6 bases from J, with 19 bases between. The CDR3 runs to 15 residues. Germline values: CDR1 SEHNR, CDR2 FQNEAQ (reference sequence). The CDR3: CASSPGETVNAEAFF. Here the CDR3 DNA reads TGTGCCAGCAGCCCCGGGGAGACAGTAAACGCTGAAGCTTTCTTT.